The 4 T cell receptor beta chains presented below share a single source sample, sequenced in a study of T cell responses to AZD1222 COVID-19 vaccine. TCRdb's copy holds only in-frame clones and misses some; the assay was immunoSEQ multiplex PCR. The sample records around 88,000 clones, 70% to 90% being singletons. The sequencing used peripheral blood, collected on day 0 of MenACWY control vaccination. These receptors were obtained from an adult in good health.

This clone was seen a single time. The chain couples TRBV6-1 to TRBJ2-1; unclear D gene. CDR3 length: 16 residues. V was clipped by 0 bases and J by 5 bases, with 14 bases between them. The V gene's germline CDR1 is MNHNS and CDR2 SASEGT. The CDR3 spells CASSEALFLSDNEQFF. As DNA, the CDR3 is TGTGCCAGCAGTGAAGCGCTGTTTTTGTCCGACAATGAGCAGTTCTTC.

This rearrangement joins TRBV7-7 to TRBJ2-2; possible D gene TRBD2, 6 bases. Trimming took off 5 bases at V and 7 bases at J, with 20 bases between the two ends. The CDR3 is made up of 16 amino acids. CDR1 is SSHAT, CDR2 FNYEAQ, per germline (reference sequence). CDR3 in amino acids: CASSPLQGLLGGELFF. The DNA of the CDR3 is TGTGCCAGCAGCCCCCTGCAGGGACTGCTAGGCGGGGAGCTGTTTTTT.

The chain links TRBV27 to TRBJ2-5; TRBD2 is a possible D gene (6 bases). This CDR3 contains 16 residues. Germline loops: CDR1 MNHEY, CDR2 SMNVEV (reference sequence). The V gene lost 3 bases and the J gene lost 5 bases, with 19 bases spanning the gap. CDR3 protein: CASSLDLRGAGETQYF. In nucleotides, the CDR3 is TGTGCCAGCAGTTTGGACCTACGAGGGGCGGGGGAGACCCAGTACTTC.

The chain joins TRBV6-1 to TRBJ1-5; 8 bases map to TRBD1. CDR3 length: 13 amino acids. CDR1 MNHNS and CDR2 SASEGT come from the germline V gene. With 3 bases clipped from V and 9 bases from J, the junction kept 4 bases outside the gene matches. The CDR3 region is CASSEDRVAPQHF. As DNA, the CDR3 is TGTGCCAGCAGTGAGGACAGGGTAGCGCCCCAGCATTTT.